This TCR beta chain was captured in a study of CD8+ T cells in alopecia areata. Whole-study results and caveats: Patients shared TCRs less clearly than mice did, possibly owing to HLA.

Investigators isolated RNA and reverse transcribed it into cDNA to act as the sequencing template. Produced via immunoSEQ multiplex PCR; TCRdb's table is partial and in-frame only. The table includes 150,000 to 200,000 clones, about 60% detected once. On this clone: The antigen remains undetermined.

Trimming pared 6 bases from V and 11 bases from J, leaving 15 bases between. This CDR3 region has 12 residues. Germline lookup yields CDR1 MDHEN and CDR2 SYDVKM. This receptor was taken from a human donor in good health. Material for sequencing was CD4+ T cells sorted from blood. This chain joins TRBV28 and TRBJ2-3, with D unresolved. The CDR3 sequence is CASSPTTVGQYF. The CDR3 DNA reads TGTGCCAGCAGCCCCACGACTGTCGGGCAGTATTTT.